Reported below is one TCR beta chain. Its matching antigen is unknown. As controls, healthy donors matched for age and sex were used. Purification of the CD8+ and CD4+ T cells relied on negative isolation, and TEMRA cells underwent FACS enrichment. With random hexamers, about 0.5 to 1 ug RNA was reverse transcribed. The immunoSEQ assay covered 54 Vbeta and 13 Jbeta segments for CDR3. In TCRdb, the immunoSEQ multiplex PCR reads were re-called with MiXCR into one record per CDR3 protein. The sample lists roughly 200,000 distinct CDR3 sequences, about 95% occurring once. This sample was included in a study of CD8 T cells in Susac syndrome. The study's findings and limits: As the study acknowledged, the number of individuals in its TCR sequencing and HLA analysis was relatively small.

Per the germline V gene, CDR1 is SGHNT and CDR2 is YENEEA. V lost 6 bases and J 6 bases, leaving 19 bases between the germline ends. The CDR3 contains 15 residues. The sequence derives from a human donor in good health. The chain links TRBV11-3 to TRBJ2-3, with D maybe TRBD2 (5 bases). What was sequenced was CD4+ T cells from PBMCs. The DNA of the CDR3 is TGTGCCAGCAGTCGACGGCGCGGGTCTTGGGATACGCAGTATTTT. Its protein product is CASSRRRGSWDTQYF.